Listed below are T cell receptor beta chains from one sample, sequenced in a study of T cell responses to AZD1222 COVID-19 vaccine. Using immunoSEQ multiplex PCR, the repertoire was profiled, and TCRdb retains in-frame clones only, with some absent. The sample contains 100,000 to 150,000 clones, 65% to 90% of which appear only once. Source: peripheral blood, taken on day 0 of AZD1222 vaccination. These receptors were taken from an adult in good health. Both conserved end residues are part of each CDR3. The order of the fields is J gene, clone size, V gene, D gene, CDR3 DNA, CDR3 protein. A D gene is named only where the DNA matches it firmly. Rows give clone size only sometimes, using once, few, many, or a class for an expanded clone.

TRBJ1-4,NA,TRBV6-6,TRBD1,TGTGCCAGCAGTTACTCCCTGAGACAGGGGGCAGGGAAACTGTTTTTT,CASSYSLRQGAGKLFF
TRBJ1-1,NA,TRBV7-2,NA,TGTGCCAGCAGCTTATCGTTGCGGGACTGGAGGGCCACTGAAGCTTTCTTT,CASSLSLRDWRATEAFF
TRBJ2-1,NA,TRBV11-3,TRBD1,TGTGCCAGCAGCTCCAGACAGGGGGCGAATGAGCAGTTCTTC,CASSSRQGANEQFF
TRBJ1-4,NA,TRBV20-1,NA,TGCAGTGTTCCCATAAATGAAAAACTGTTTTTT,CSVPINEKLFF
TRBJ1-6,NA,TRBV7-2,NA,TGTGCCAGCAGCTTAGTTAATTCACCCCTCCACTTT,CASSLVNSPLHF
TRBJ2-2,NA,TRBV7-9,NA,TGTGCCAGCAGCTTAGCGGTGGGACCGGGACACACCGGGGAGCTGTTTTTT,CASSLAVGPGHTGELFF
TRBJ2-2,NA,TRBV28,NA,TGTGCCAGCAGTTTATTATTAGGTCCCGGGGGGCTGTTTTTT,CASSLLLGPGGLFF
TRBJ1-4,once,TRBV21-1,NA,TGTGCCAGCAGCAAAGCCCCGGGGATACAGGGGACTAATGAAAAACTGTTTTTT,CASSKAPGIQGTNEKLFF
TRBJ1-5,once,TRBV5-6,NA,TGTGCCAGCAGCTTGGGACACATCAATCAGCCCCAGCATTTT,CASSLGHINQPQHF
TRBJ1-6,NA,TRBV7-2,NA,TGTGCCAGCAGGTATTCCACAGCCACCCATAATTCACCCCTCCACTTT,CASRYSTATHNSPLHF